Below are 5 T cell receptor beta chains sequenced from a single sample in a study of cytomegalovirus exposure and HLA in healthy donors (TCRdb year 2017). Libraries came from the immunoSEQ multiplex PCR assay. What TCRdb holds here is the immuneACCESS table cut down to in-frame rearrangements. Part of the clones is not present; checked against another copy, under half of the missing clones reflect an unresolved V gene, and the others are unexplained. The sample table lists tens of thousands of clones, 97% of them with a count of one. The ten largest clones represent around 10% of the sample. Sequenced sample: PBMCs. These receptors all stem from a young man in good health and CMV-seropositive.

The CDR3 protein is CASSLWQGDDEAFF. In DNA form, the CDR3 reads TGTGCCAGCAGTTTATGGCAGGGGGATGATGAAGCTTTCTTT. The rearrangement uses TRBV27 and TRBJ1-1, with 7 bases that match TRBD1. The CDR3 runs to 14 residues. Looked up from germline, CDR1 is MNHEY and CDR2 is SMNVEV (reference sequence). J gave up 7 bases and V 1 base, and 6 bases lay outside the gene matches.

The CDR3 here is CASRGLAGEQFF. The CDR3 coding sequence is TGTGCTAGCCGAGGACTAGCGGGTGAGCAGTTCTTC. V gene TRBV7-7 combines with J gene TRBJ2-1, with 11 bases identical to TRBD2. Germline lookup yields CDR1 SSHAT and CDR2 FNYEAQ (reference sequence). The CDR3 is 12 amino acids. The full variable domain, in which reference TRBV7-7 and TRBJ2-1 provide the parts outside the CDR3, is GAGVSQSPRYKVTKRGQDVTLRCDPISSHATLYWYQQALGQGPEFLTYFNYEAQPDKSGLPSDRFSAERPEGSISTLTIQRTEQRDSAMYRCASRGLAGEQFFGPGTRLTVL.

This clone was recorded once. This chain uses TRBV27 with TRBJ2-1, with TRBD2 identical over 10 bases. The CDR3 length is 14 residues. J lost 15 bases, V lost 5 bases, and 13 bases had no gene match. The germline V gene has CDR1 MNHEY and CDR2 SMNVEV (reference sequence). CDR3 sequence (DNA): TGTGCCAGCAGTCAATCAGGGGCTAGCGGGAGAGGGTTCTTC. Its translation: CASSQSGASGRGFF.

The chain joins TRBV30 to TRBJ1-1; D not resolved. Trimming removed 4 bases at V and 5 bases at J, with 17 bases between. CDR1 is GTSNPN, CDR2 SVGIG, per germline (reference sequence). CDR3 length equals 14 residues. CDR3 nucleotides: TGTGCCTGGAACCCTCCGGGGAGTGGAACTGAAGCTTTCTTT. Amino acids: CAWNPPGSGTEAFF.

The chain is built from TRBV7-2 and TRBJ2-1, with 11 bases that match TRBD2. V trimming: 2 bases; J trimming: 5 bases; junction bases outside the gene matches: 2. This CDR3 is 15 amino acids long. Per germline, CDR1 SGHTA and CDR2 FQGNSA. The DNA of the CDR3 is TGTGCCAGCAGCTTATCACTAGCGGGAGACAATGAGCAGTTCTTC. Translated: CASSLSLAGDNEQFF.